The rows below give T cell receptor beta chains drawn from one sample of a study of blood T cells in healthy people across ages. One entry per CDR3 protein results from TCRdb running MiXCR on the 5' RACE reads. In the table there are some 700,000 distinct CDR3 sequences, approximately 39% of which are singletons. The specimen sequenced was blood. The receptors were gathered from a woman aged 55-75 years in good health. The CDR3 runs from the conserved cysteine through the conserved F or W. The order of the fields is V gene, J gene, CDR3 length, CDR3 protein.

TRBV14	TRBJ1-2	15	CASSQVYRPNYGYTF
TRBV29-1	TRBJ2-7	15	CSASPDVTPVGEQYF
TRBV20-1	TRBJ2-7	15	CSATNPDRSSYEQYF
TRBV15	TRBJ1-4	14	CATSGGTGGEKLFF
TRBV20-1	-	13	CSARDKGVNEQYF
TRBV9	TRBJ2-1	18	CVSSVATGDSSYGNEQFF
TRBV2	TRBJ2-5	13	CASNLRQQETQYF
TRBV11-2	TRBJ1-2	13	CASSFGGEVGYTF
TRBV27	TRBJ2-5	13	CASSARARETQYF
TRBV10-3	TRBJ2-3	16	CAISGGTSGSVDTQYF
TRBV5-5	TRBJ2-3	14	CASSLDGRTDTQYF
TRBV29-1	TRBJ1-1	13	CSVEQQGNTEAFF
TRBV28	TRBJ2-7	16	CASSILGTEFLYEQYF
TRBV4-3	TRBJ2-7	17	CASSQDYLAESSYEQYF
TRBV6-1	TRBJ2-7	14	CASSEGGPNYEQYF
TRBV28	TRBJ2-6	16	CASSLPGSAGANVLTF
TRBV7-3	TRBJ1-2	15	CASSLEQGGSYGYTF
TRBV11-2	TRBJ1-1	14	CASSPVEVGTEAFF
TRBV5-1	TRBJ1-6	14	CASSLEILNSPLHF
TRBV20-1	TRBJ2-1	15	CSCNSVRRGYNEQFF
TRBV28	TRBJ1-4	14	CASSSPTGVEKLFF
TRBV2	TRBJ2-5	17	CASRRGAGRSDQETQYF
TRBV27	TRBJ2-1	13	CASRPTGGNEQFF
TRBV12-3/TRBV12-4	TRBJ2-1	13	CASSRSGKNEQFF
TRBV5-1	TRBJ2-5	14	CASSPPGPQETQYF
TRBV6-2/TRBV6-3	TRBJ2-5	15	CASRRRTSDQETQYF
TRBV9	-	14	CASSTRLAAGEQYF
TRBV4-2	TRBJ2-3	17	CASSHIGLAENADTQYF
TRBV20-1	TRBJ2-3	15	CSALLTSGVGDTQYF
TRBV6-5	TRBJ2-5	17	CASSYASLGQGQETQYF
TRBV6-5	TRBJ2-7	14	CASSLQGFSYEQYF
TRBV28	TRBJ1-2	16	CASSPPLSLKDYGYTF
TRBV13	TRBJ2-3	18	CASSLGGGGPYSTDTQYF
TRBV2	TRBJ2-5	12	CASEAGQETQYF
TRBV24-1	TRBJ2-3	16	CATSDWASGSTDTQYF
TRBV29-1	TRBJ1-2	12	CSVEVTGDGYTF
TRBV9	TRBJ2-7	16	CASSVGSGLATYEQYF
TRBV28	TRBJ2-3	15	CASRRTGIPGDTQYF
TRBV7-9	TRBJ2-3	15	CASAPRASSTDTQYF
TRBV10-3	TRBJ2-1	16	CAISKDFSSLYNEQFF
TRBV4-3	TRBJ1-2	13	CASSQEELYGYTF
TRBV7-9	TRBJ2-1	15	CASSSTEGFDNEQFF
TRBV3-1	TRBJ1-5	13	CASSQGLGQPQHF
TRBV20-1	TRBJ1-2	13	CSVRVKDKYGYTF
TRBV3-1	TRBJ2-1	14	CDSSNLAGANEQFF
TRBV7-2	TRBJ1-5	15	CASSLRGEGNQPQHF
TRBV5-6	TRBJ2-1	14	CAGSLGLRYNEQFF
TRBV7-3	TRBJ1-1	16	CASSLSGGGGGTEAFF
TRBV12-3/TRBV12-4	TRBJ2-3	16	CACSKGLAGSTDTQYF
TRBV7-9	TRBJ2-7	17	CASSGWTSGGRSYEQYF
TRBV7-6	TRBJ2-6	16	CASSLALISGANVLTF